A single sample gave rise to the 27 T cell receptor beta chains below, sequenced in a study of response to subunit inactivated influenza vaccine. TCRdb passed the RT-PCR reads through MiXCR, listing each CDR3 protein once. The sample has hundreds of thousands of distinct CDR3 sequences, approximately 18% seen once. Here the sequenced sample was PBMCs from blood, taken more than 4 days after vaccination. These receptors all stem from a man in his fifties who received an inactivated influenza vaccine.

V and J are TRBV5-6 and TRBJ2-1, with 10 bases fitting TRBD2. CDR3 length equals 17 residues. From germline, CDR1 is SGHDT and CDR2 YYEEEE. The ends lost 6 bases at V and 7 bases at J; junction bases unmatched: 16. This CDR3 reads CASNTLGLAGAGNEQFF. The CDR3 DNA reads as TGTGCCAGCAACACTTTGGGGCTAGCGGGAGCGGGGAATGAGCAGTTCTTC.

J is TRBJ2-7 and V is TRBV20-1; tentative D call: TRBD2 (6 bases). Trimming removed 0 bases from V and 1 base from J, with 13 bases in between. CDR1 is DFQATT and CDR2 is SNEGSKA in the germline V gene (reference sequence). The CDR3 sequence is 15 residues long. The CDR3 sequence is CSARDPTGLSYEQYF. The CDR3 coding sequence is TGCAGTGCTAGAGATCCCACTGGACTATCCTACGAGCAGTACTTC.

In DNA, the CDR3 is TGTGCCAGCTCACCCCCCATGTTGGGGCATGAGCAGTTCTTC. It translates to CASSPPMLGHEQFF. The V gene is TRBV18, the J gene TRBJ2-1; D perhaps matches TRBD1 (5 bases). Germline V gene sequence: CDR1 KGHSH, CDR2 LQKENI. CDR3 length equals 14 residues. Deletions cut 3 bases from V and 8 bases from J, with 14 bases between.

This clonotype occurred a few times. J is TRBJ1-1 and V is TRBV18; no clear D gene. Germline V gene sequence: CDR1 KGHSH, CDR2 LQKENI. The CDR3 has 14 residues. Deletions cut 5 bases from V and 1 base from J, with 11 bases between. The CDR3 loop reads CASSAQERNTEAFF. CDR3 sequence (DNA): TGTGCCAGCTCAGCCCAAGAGAGGAACACTGAAGCTTTCTTT.

This clonotype showed up just a few times. This chain connects TRBV6-1 to TRBJ2-3; maybe TRBD1 (6 bases). Germline CDR1 and CDR2: MNHNS and SASEGT. CDR3 length equals 14 residues. Trimming shortened V by 6 bases and J by 1 base, and 11 bases separated the two germline ends. CDR3 in amino acids: CASRTGSGTDTQYF. The CDR3 DNA reads TGTGCCAGCAGAACAGGGAGCGGCACAGATACGCAGTATTTT.

This clonotype has at least ten counts. The genes are TRBV12-3 or TRBV12-4 and TRBJ2-7; TRBD1 might be the D (6 bases). There are 13 residues in the CDR3. V was clipped by 6 bases and J by 3 bases, with 12 bases between them. Written as DNA, the CDR3 is TGTGCCAGCAGCCCGGACAGTGACTACGAGCAGTACTTC. Protein product: CASSPDSDYEQYF.

This clonotype was observed many times. V usage is TRBV20-1 and J usage is TRBJ2-1; D is perhaps TRBD1 (5 bases). The V gene's germline CDR1 is DFQATT and CDR2 SNEGSKA (reference sequence). The CDR3 is 14 amino acids. With 0 bases removed from V and 8 bases from J, the gap between germline ends came to 14 bases. The CDR3 spells CSARDPYSRDEQFF. DNA of the CDR3: TGCAGTGCTAGAGATCCTTATAGCAGGGATGAGCAGTTCTTC.

The V and J genes are TRBV9 and TRBJ2-1, with 12 bases matching TRBD2. The CDR3 length is 14 residues. Germline trimming cut 5 bases from V and 9 bases from J; bases unmatched to any gene: 6. The germline V gene has CDR1 SGDLS and CDR2 YYNGEE. The CDR3 spells CASRRLAGDGEQFF. The CDR3 DNA is TGTGCCAGCAGAAGACTAGCGGGGGATGGTGAGCAGTTCTTC. Looking up the rest from reference TRBV9 and TRBJ2-1 gives the full variable domain: DSGVTQTPKHLITATGQRVTLRCSPRSGDLSVYWYQQSLDQGLQFLIQYYNGEERAKGNILERFSAQQFPDLHSELNLSSLELGDSALYFCASRRLAGDGEQFFGPGTRLTVL.

The chain couples TRBV15 to TRBJ1-3, with D tentatively TRBD1 (6 bases). The germline gives CDR1 LNHNV, CDR2 YYDKDF (reference sequence). Trimming removed 0 bases at V and 2 bases at J, with 11 bases between. The CDR3 is made up of 16 amino acids. CDR3 in amino acids: CATSRDFQGTGNTIYF. CDR3 coding DNA: TGTGCCACCAGCAGAGATTTCCAGGGGACTGGAAACACCATATATTTT.

The CDR3 is CASRQTGVVGDTQYF. CDR3 nucleotide sequence: TGTGCCAGCAGGCAGACAGGGGTTGTTGGAGATACGCAGTATTTT. The chain has TRBV7-2 and TRBJ2-3; 8 bases match TRBD1. CDR3 length equals 15 residues. The trim removed 6 bases at V and 5 bases at J, leaving 10 bases unmatched. Looked up from germline, CDR1 is SGHTA and CDR2 is FQGNSA.

The sample holds many counts of this clonotype. This sequence joins TRBV5-5 and TRBJ2-7; D unclear. Looked up from germline, CDR1 is SGHKS and CDR2 is YYEKEE (reference sequence). The CDR3 runs 12 residues. The V and J ends lost 3 bases and 3 bases respectively, with 7 bases between them. The CDR3 sequence is CASSSAGYEQYF. The CDR3 DNA is TGTGCCAGCAGCTCCGCCGGCTACGAGCAGTACTTC.

Only a few counts were recorded for this clonotype. The J gene is TRBJ2-1, the V gene TRBV6-1, with D perhaps being TRBD1 or TRBD2 (6 bases each). This CDR3 is built from 13 residues. The V and J ends lost 6 bases and 9 bases respectively, with 15 bases between them. Germline V gives CDR1 MNHNS, CDR2 SASEGT. The CDR3 DNA follows: TGTGCCAGCAGACTTTACGAGGGGGGTGAGCAGTTCTTC. Protein sequence: CASRLYEGGEQFF.

In its sample, this clonotype was seen a few times. The rearrangement uses TRBV20-1 and TRBJ2-3; D not certain. Germline V gene data show CDR1 as DFQATT and CDR2 as SNEGSKA (reference sequence). The CDR3 extends over 12 amino acids. Trimming cost V 2 bases and J 2 bases, with 5 bases left between them. The CDR3: CSARTATDTQYF. The CDR3 DNA is TGCAGTGCTAGAACCGCCACAGATACGCAGTATTTT.

This clonotype was counted only a few times. The genes are TRBV12-3 or TRBV12-4 and TRBJ1-5; no firm D call. Trimming took 5 bases from V and 10 from J, leaving 21 bases between them. CDR3 length: 15 amino acids. The CDR3 DNA follows: TGTGCCAGCAGTCCCGGAGACACTTTAGCGGGACCCCAGCATTTT. This gives the protein CASSPGDTLAGPQHF.

CDR3 sequence: CASSFTSGSTNEQFF. For the CDR3, the DNA is TGTGCCAGCAGCTTTACTAGCGGGAGCACCAATGAGCAGTTCTTC. The chain has TRBV7-3 and TRBJ2-1; 11 nucleotides agree with TRBD2. CDR1 is SGHTA and CDR2 is FQGTGA in the germline V gene. The CDR3 totals 15 residues. After removal of 3 bases from V and 6 bases from J, the junction contained 4 bases not matched to a gene.

There are many counts of this clonotype. CDR3 DNA sequence: TGTGCCAGCAGTTTACAGACCAAAGAAGCTTTCTTT. This codes for CASSLQTKEAFF. J is TRBJ1-1 and V is TRBV28; D unclear. The CDR3 spans 12 residues. Trimming took off 2 bases at V and 8 bases at J, with 9 bases between the two ends. The germline V gene has CDR1 MDHEN and CDR2 SYDVKM.

The rearrangement uses TRBV6-2 or TRBV6-3 and TRBJ1-1; D is uncertain. This CDR3 has 14 residues. Trimming removed 5 bases from V and 0 bases from J, with 10 bases in between. Germline-derived CDR1 and CDR2 are MNHEY and SVGEGT. CDR3 region: CASSRQEMNTEAFF. DNA of the CDR3: TGTGCCAGCAGTAGACAAGAAATGAACACTGAAGCTTTCTTT.

The table lists this clonotype with many counts. The chain couples TRBV12-3 or TRBV12-4 to TRBJ2-1, with TRBD2 identical over 14 bases. The V and J ends lost 7 bases and 10 bases, in that order; junction bases with no gene match: 9. This CDR3 is built from 15 residues. DNA for the CDR3: TGTGCCAGCACCACGGGACTAGCGGGGGTCAGGGAGCAGTTCTTC. Translated, it gives CASTTGLAGVREQFF.

This clonotype has a handful of counts. V is TRBV4-3 and J is TRBJ2-2; D remains unclear. The V gene's germline CDR1 is LGHNA and CDR2 YSLEER. V lost 2 bases, J lost 5 bases, and 15 bases lay in between. This CDR3 has 16 residues. Here the CDR3 reads CASSQRRSSGTGELFF. Written as DNA, the CDR3 is TGCGCCAGCAGCCAACGTAGATCCTCCGGGACCGGGGAGCTGTTTTTT.

J is TRBJ2-7 and V is TRBV5-1; the D gene is possibly TRBD1 (5 bases). Trimming cost V 2 bases and J 2 bases, with 11 bases left between them. Germline values: CDR1 SGHRS, CDR2 YFSETQ. The CDR3 totals 14 residues. The CDR3 loop reads CASSLVGAAYEQYF. The DNA of the CDR3 is TGCGCCAGCAGCTTAGTTGGGGCGGCCTACGAGCAGTACTTC.

The chain joins TRBV5-1 to TRBJ2-2; D unclear. The V end was cut by 0 bases, the J end by 6 bases, with 6 bases between. The CDR3 is 13 residues long. CDR1 and CDR2 (germline): SGHRS, YFSETQ. CDR3 in DNA: TGCGCCAGCAGCTTGGCAGTGTCCGGGGAGCTGTTTTTT. Protein product: CASSLAVSGELFF. Filled out from reference TRBV5-1 and TRBJ2-2, the complete variable domain reads KAGVTQTPRYLIKTRGQQVTLSCSPISGHRSVSWYQQTPGQGLQFLFEYFSETQRNKGNFPGRFSGRQFSNSRSEMNVSTLELGDSALYLCASSLAVSGELFFGEGSRLTVL.

This clonotype was recorded a few times. The rearrangement links TRBV4-2 to TRBJ1-5, with 8 bases aligning to TRBD1. This CDR3 comprises 15 residues. Germline values: CDR1 LGHNA, CDR2 YNFKEQ. The ends lost 1 base at V and 6 bases at J; junction bases unmatched: 5. The CDR3 sequence is CASSQVHRGGQPQHF. The CDR3, as DNA: TGTGCCAGCAGCCAAGTACACAGGGGGGGTCAGCCCCAGCATTTT.

This chain links TRBV12-3 or TRBV12-4 with TRBJ1-1, with D possibly TRBD1 on 5 matching bases. The V and J ends lost 3 bases and 2 bases respectively, with 10 bases between them. This CDR3 is 14 amino acids long. The CDR3 nucleotides are TGTGCCAGCAGTTTGGACAATGTAAACACTGAAGCTTTCTTT. Its translation: CASSLDNVNTEAFF.

This clonotype was counted only a few times. The chain carries TRBV7-2 and TRBJ2-7; TRBD2 agrees at 10 bases. Germline loops: CDR1 SGHTA, CDR2 FQGNSA. V trimming: 5 bases; J trimming: 2 bases; junction bases outside the gene matches: 6. This CDR3 region has 15 residues. CDR3 in DNA: TGTGCCAGCAGCATTAGCGGGGGGCCCGCCTACGAGCAGTACTTC. Translation gives CASSISGGPAYEQYF.

The V gene is TRBV7-8, the J gene TRBJ2-1; the D gene is possibly TRBD2 (6 bases). The CDR3 sequence is 18 residues long. Trimming removed 1 base at V and 1 base at J, with 17 bases between. The germline CDR1 and CDR2 sequences are SGHVS and FQNEAQ. CDR3 sequence: CASSLGRRRTKSYNEQFF. The CDR3 region has the DNA TGTGCCAGCAGCTTAGGCCGTCGCAGGACTAAGTCCTACAATGAGCAGTTCTTC.

The V gene is TRBV20-1, the J gene TRBJ2-2, with unresolved D. In germline, CDR1 is DFQATT, CDR2 SNEGSKA (reference sequence). This CDR3 region has 14 residues. Trimming left V 0 bases short and J 1 base short, with 6 bases between. The chain's CDR3 is CSARDDLNTGELFF. The DNA of the CDR3 is TGCAGTGCTAGAGATGACCTGAACACCGGGGAGCTGTTTTTT.

This chain connects TRBV15 to TRBJ2-2; no reliable D call. With 3 bases removed from V and 2 bases from J, the gap between germline ends came to 4 bases. Germline assignment: CDR1 LNHNV and CDR2 YYDKDF (reference sequence). This CDR3 has 13 residues. The CDR3 DNA reads as TGTGCCACCAGCAGGTCTAACACCGGGGAGCTGTTTTTT. This codes for CATSRSNTGELFF.